This passage covers 23 T cell receptor beta chains from one sample sequenced in a study of brain T cells in children with intractable seizures. Sequencing was performed with immunoSEQ multiplex PCR; in TCRdb, only in-frame clones are kept and a portion is missing. This table has 88,000 or so clones, approximately 89% appearing once. This specimen consisted of peripheral blood, obtained at surgery. The receptor source for this set is a girl aged 2 to 10 with Rasmussen encephalitis and intractable seizures.

This CDR3 is CASSPTGGENSPLHF. CDR3 bases: TGTGCCAGCAGCCCTACAGGGGGCGAGAATTCACCCCTCCACTTT. The chain joins TRBV11-2 to TRBJ1-6, with 9 bases lining up with TRBD1. This CDR3 is built from 15 residues. The germline V gene encodes CDR1 SGHAT and CDR2 FQNNGV. V trimming: 5 bases; J trimming: 7 bases; junction bases outside the gene matches: 6.

The chain employs TRBV9 and TRBJ2-7; D is uncertain. V lost 3 bases to trimming and J lost 6 bases, with 10 bases between them. CDR1 and CDR2 (germline): SGDLS, YYNGEE. The CDR3 consists of 12 residues. CDR3 region: CASSAQLGEQYF. In DNA, the CDR3 is TGTGCCAGCAGCGCACAGCTGGGCGAGCAGTACTTC.

The chain uses TRBV5-1 and TRBJ1-1; D is uncertain. Germline V gives CDR1 SGHRS, CDR2 YFSETQ. The CDR3 sequence is 15 residues long. V was pared by 2 bases and J by 2 bases, with 13 bases between. DNA for the CDR3: TGCGCCAGCAGCTTAAGGGAAGGGTTAAACACTGAAGCTTTCTTT. It is translated as CASSLREGLNTEAFF. Filled out from reference TRBV5-1 and TRBJ1-1, the complete variable domain reads KAGVTQTPRYLIKTRGQQVTLSCSPISGHRSVSWYQQTPGQGLQFLFEYFSETQRNKGNFPGRFSGRQFSNSRSEMNVSTLELGDSALYLCASSLREGLNTEAFFGQGTRLTVV.

The V call is TRBV5-4, the J call TRBJ2-7; the match to TRBD2 covers 9 bases. This CDR3 is built from 14 residues. V lost 2 bases, J lost 5 bases, and 5 bases stayed unmatched. The germline V gene has CDR1 SGHNT and CDR2 YYREEE (reference sequence). CDR3 sequence (DNA): TGTGCCAGCAGCTTTAGCGGGAGACCTGACGAGCAGTACTTC. Translated: CASSFSGRPDEQYF. The full variable domain, in which reference TRBV5-4 and TRBJ2-7 provide the parts outside the CDR3, is ETGVTQSPTHLIKTRGQQVTLRCSSQSGHNTVSWYQQALGQGPQFIFQYYREEENGRGNFPPRFSGLQFPNYSSELNVNALELDDSALYLCASSFSGRPDEQYFGPGTRLTVT.

The V call is TRBV19, the J call TRBJ1-6, with D uncertain. Deletions cut 5 bases from V and 9 bases from J, with 17 bases between. This CDR3 is built from 15 residues. The germline CDR1 and CDR2 sequences are LNHDA and SQIVND (reference sequence). This CDR3 reads CASSELAFGFSPLHF. The CDR3 region has the DNA TGTGCCAGTAGTGAGTTGGCTTTTGGGTTTTCACCCCTCCACTTT.

The chain combines TRBV5-4 with TRBJ1-2; D is unclear. V was shortened by 3 bases and J by 0 bases, with 6 bases between the two germline ends. Looked up from germline, CDR1 is SGHNT and CDR2 is YYREEE (reference sequence). The CDR3 is 13 amino acids. DNA for the CDR3: TGTGCCAGCAGCTCTCTTACTAACTATGGCTACACCTTC. This codes for CASSSLTNYGYTF.

V gene TRBV11-3 combines with J gene TRBJ1-1, with 8 positions matching TRBD1. Trimming took 1 base from V and 5 from J; bases not matched to a gene: 9. Per the germline V gene, CDR1 is SGHNT and CDR2 is YENEEA. CDR3 length: 16 amino acids. CDR3 in amino acids: CASSLVVSGGLTEAFF. Here the CDR3 DNA reads TGTGCCAGCAGCTTAGTTGTGTCAGGGGGCTTGACTGAAGCTTTCTTT.

The CDR3 reads CASNTPRDTDNSPLHF. CDR3 bases: TGTGCCAGCAACACTCCACGGGACACCGATAATTCACCCCTCCACTTT. V and J are TRBV5-5 and TRBJ1-6, with a tentative D call TRBD1 (6 bases). V dropped 6 bases and J dropped 5 bases, with 18 bases sitting between them. This CDR3 spans 16 amino acids. Germline loops: CDR1 SGHKS, CDR2 YYEKEE (reference sequence).

This sequence joins TRBV9 and TRBJ1-2; 7 nucleotides agree with TRBD1. The CDR3 runs to 13 residues. Germline V gene lookup returns CDR1 SGDLS and CDR2 YYNGEE. V shed 0 bases, J shed 8 bases, and the junction held 4 bases outside the gene matches. The CDR3 protein is CASSVGQGGGYTF. CDR3 sequence (DNA): TGTGCCAGCAGCGTAGGACAGGGCGGCGGCTACACCTTC.

This rearrangement joins TRBV30 to TRBJ2-3; weak D call: TRBD2 (5 bases). The CDR3 runs to 14 residues. V lost 4 bases to trimming and J lost 8 bases, with 19 bases between them. Germline V gives CDR1 GTSNPN, CDR2 SVGIG (reference sequence). DNA of the CDR3: TGTGCCTGGACCCATACCGACCCAACTAGTACGCAGTATTTT. This gives the protein CAWTHTDPTSTQYF.

V and J are TRBV5-6 and TRBJ2-3; TRBD1 matches 9 bases. The CDR3 is made up of 17 amino acids. In germline, CDR1 is SGHDT, CDR2 YYEEEE. With 0 bases clipped from V and 4 bases from J, the junction kept 9 bases outside the gene matches. As DNA, the CDR3 is TGTGCCAGCAGCTTGGAAGGACAGGGGAGAGGAGCAGATACGCAGTATTTT. Translating it yields CASSLEGQGRGADTQYF.

CDR3: CASSLTGSQETQYF. CDR3 bases: TGTGCCAGCAGCTTAACTGGCAGCCAAGAGACCCAGTACTTC. The chain recombines TRBV7-3 with TRBJ2-5, with D unresolved. CDR3 length: 14 residues. The V and J ends lost 0 bases and 1 base respectively, with 6 bases between them. The germline gives CDR1 SGHTA, CDR2 FQGTGA.

This chain uses TRBV5-4 with TRBJ1-1; unclear D gene. The CDR3 length is 14 residues. The V and J ends lost 3 bases and 1 base respectively, with 10 bases between them. Germline CDR1 reads SGHNT; CDR2 reads YYREEE (reference sequence). This CDR3 reads CASSSAVGNTEAFF. The CDR3 coding sequence is TGTGCCAGCAGCTCGGCGGTTGGGAACACTGAAGCTTTCTTT.

J is TRBJ1-1 and V is TRBV24-1, with D uncertain. V was pared by 5 bases and J by 2 bases, with 11 bases between. Germline V lookup: CDR1 KGHDR, CDR2 SFDVKD. This CDR3 has 14 residues. The CDR3 reads CATSAAGDNTEAFF. In DNA form, the CDR3 reads TGTGCCACCAGTGCCGCTGGAGACAACACTGAAGCTTTCTTT.

The chain links TRBV13 to TRBJ1-1; D gene unclear. V lost 1 base and J 1 base, leaving 10 bases between the germline ends. The CDR3 extends over 15 amino acids. Germline V gives CDR1 PRHDT, CDR2 FYEKMQ (reference sequence). In DNA form, the CDR3 reads TGTGCCAGCAGCTTAGTAGAAGTGGCGAACACTGAAGCTTTCTTT. It encodes CASSLVEVANTEAFF.

This clone is labeled medium-sized (0.01 to 0.1%). This sequence joins TRBV6-5 and TRBJ1-1; 11 bases agree with TRBD1. V trimming: 3 bases; J trimming: 7 bases; junction bases outside the gene matches: 1. The germline gives CDR1 MNHEY, CDR2 SVGAGI. The CDR3 runs to 13 residues. CDR3 region: CASSYGTGGEAFF. In DNA, the CDR3 is TGTGCCAGCAGTTATGGGACAGGGGGTGAAGCTTTCTTT.

The genes are TRBV5-1 and TRBJ2-5, with 9 bases matching TRBD1. After removal of 4 bases from V and 1 base from J, the junction contained 2 bases not matched to a gene. This CDR3 spans 14 amino acids. Looked up from germline, CDR1 is SGHRS and CDR2 is YFSETQ. The CDR3 nucleotides are TGCGCCAGCAGCATACAGGGGGCCCAAGAGACCCAGTACTTC. Translated: CASSIQGAQETQYF.

The chain joins TRBV28 to TRBJ1-2; D might be TRBD1 (5 bases). The germline CDR1 and CDR2 sequences are MDHEN and SYDVKM. The V end lost 3 bases, the J end lost 5 bases, and 16 bases lay between the germline ends. This CDR3 is 15 amino acids long. The CDR3 reads CASSFPRAQGYGYTF. The DNA for the CDR3 is TGTGCCAGCAGTTTCCCCAGGGCCCAAGGATATGGCTACACCTTC.

V is TRBV7-9 and J is TRBJ2-1, with 9 positions matching TRBD1. The germline V gene has CDR1 SEHNR and CDR2 FQNEAQ (reference sequence). V was clipped by 5 bases and J by 1 base; unmatched bases: 3. The CDR3 length is 15 residues. CDR3 region: CASSEGQGSYNEQFF. CDR3 DNA: TGTGCCAGCAGCGAGGGACAGGGATCCTACAATGAGCAGTTCTTC.

J is TRBJ1-2 and V is TRBV19; 9 positions agree with TRBD1. Germline loops: CDR1 LNHDA, CDR2 SQIVND (reference sequence). The CDR3 length is 13 residues. Trimming took 6 bases from V and 2 from J; bases not matched to a gene: 1. The DNA for the CDR3 is TGTGCCAGTAGGGACAGGGGAAACTATGGCTACACCTTC. Amino acids: CASRDRGNYGYTF.

The rearrangement joins TRBV5-5 to TRBJ2-3; TRBD1 aligns across 7 bases. Germline V gives CDR1 SGHKS, CDR2 YYEKEE (reference sequence). The J segment lost 4 bases and the V segment lost 2 bases, leaving 4 bases of the junction unmatched. The CDR3 is 14 residues long. The CDR3 sequence: CASSFGQGADTQYF. CDR3 in DNA: TGTGCCAGCAGCTTTGGCCAGGGGGCAGATACGCAGTATTTT.

This chain connects TRBV20-1 to TRBJ2-5; D not certain. Germline V gene lookup returns CDR1 DFQATT and CDR2 SNEGSKA (reference sequence). V shed 5 bases and J shed 1 base, with 2 bases lying between them. The CDR3 contains 10 residues. CDR3 residues: CSAGQETQYF. The CDR3 region has the DNA TGCAGTGCTGGCCAAGAGACCCAGTACTTC.

The chain uses TRBV11-2 and TRBJ1-2; the D is unclear. CDR3 length equals 14 residues. V was cut by 5 bases and J by 4 bases, with 14 bases left in between. Germline V CDR1 and CDR2: SGHAT, FQNNGV. As DNA, the CDR3 is TGTGCCAGCAGCGCGACGGGGTTGGGCTATGGCTACACCTTC. It is translated as CASSATGLGYGYTF.